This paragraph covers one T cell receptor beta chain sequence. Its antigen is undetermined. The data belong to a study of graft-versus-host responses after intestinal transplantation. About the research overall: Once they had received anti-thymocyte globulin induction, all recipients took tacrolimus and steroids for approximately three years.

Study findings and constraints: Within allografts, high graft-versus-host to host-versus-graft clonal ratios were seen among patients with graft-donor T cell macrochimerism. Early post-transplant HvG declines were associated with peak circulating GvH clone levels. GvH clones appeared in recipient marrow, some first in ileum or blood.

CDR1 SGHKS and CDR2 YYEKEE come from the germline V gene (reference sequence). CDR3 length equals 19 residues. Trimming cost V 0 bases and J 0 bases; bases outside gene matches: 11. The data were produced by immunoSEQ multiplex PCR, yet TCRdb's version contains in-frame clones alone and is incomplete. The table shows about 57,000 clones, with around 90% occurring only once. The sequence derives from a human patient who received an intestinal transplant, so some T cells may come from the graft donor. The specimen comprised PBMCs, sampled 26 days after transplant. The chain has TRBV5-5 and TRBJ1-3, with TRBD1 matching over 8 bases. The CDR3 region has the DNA TGTGCCAGCAGCTTGGAGGGCAGGGGGCCCGAGTTCTCTGGAAACACCATATATTTT. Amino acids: CASSLEGRGPEFSGNTIYF.